The 29 T cell receptor beta chains in this list originate from one sample, sequenced in a study of shared clonotypes between healthy human individuals (TCRdb year 2020). The library was produced with the immunoSEQ multiplex PCR assay. TCRdb limited this immuneACCESS table to in-frame rearrangements with V and J called. A share of clones is missing; checked studies link under half to unresolved V genes, and the rest is unexplained. The sample includes about 2.4 million clones, with roughly 93% observed a single time. Roughly 0.36% of the sample lies in the top ten. Sequenced input: naive CD4+ T cells from PBMCs. The cell subset or site label for this specimen denotes: CD45RA+ positively selected. The origin of the receptors is a man between 18 and 35 years old in good health. Some clones in this sample may be carry-over from other donors' samples.

The chain employs TRBV4-3 and TRBJ2-3; tentatively, D is TRBD2 (5 bases). The CDR3 consists of 14 residues. V was cut by 0 bases and J by 6 bases, with 10 bases left in between. CDR1 and CDR2 (germline): LGHNA, YSLEER. DNA of the CDR3: TGCGCCAGCAGCCAAGATCGGGCTAGCGATACGCAGTATTTT. Translation: CASSQDRASDTQYF.

The V and J genes are TRBV25-1 and TRBJ2-5, with D perhaps matching TRBD2 (6 bases). Per the germline V gene, CDR1 is MGHDK and CDR2 is SYGVNS. V was clipped by 2 bases and J by 11 bases, with 24 bases between them. The CDR3 has 16 residues. The chain's CDR3 is CASSEGTGSRVSPQYF. The CDR3 DNA reads as TGTGCCAGCAGTGAAGGAACCGGGAGCCGGGTATCGCCACAGTACTTC.

This clone has a single count. Here the CDR3 reads CASAGTSGGRPPYEQYF. In DNA form, the CDR3 reads TGTGCCAGCGCGGGGACTAGCGGGGGGAGGCCCCCCTACGAGCAGTACTTC. The rearrangement joins TRBV28 to TRBJ2-7; 15 bases align to TRBD2. Germline CDR1 and CDR2: MDHEN and SYDVKM. This CDR3 contains 17 residues. Trimming at V came to 8 bases and at J to 2 bases, leaving 10 bases not matched to a gene.

This sequence joins TRBV5-6 and TRBJ2-7; the D gene is possibly TRBD1 (9 bases). The CDR3 is 19 residues long. Trimming stripped 4 bases from V and 0 bases from J, with 26 bases between. Germline CDR1 SGHDT, CDR2 YYEEEE. The CDR3, as DNA: TGTGCCAGCAGCATCCCCCGGGACAGGGCGAGCGGGAGCTCCTACGAGCAGTACTTC. This gives the protein CASSIPRDRASGSSYEQYF.

This chain joins TRBV15 and TRBJ2-4; D tentatively fits TRBD1 or TRBD2 (5 bases each). The CDR3 runs 15 residues. Trimming took off 3 bases at V and 6 bases at J, with 15 bases between the two ends. Germline CDR1 LNHNV, CDR2 YYDKDF (reference sequence). For the CDR3, the DNA is TGTGCCACCAGCAGGGGACCCGACCACGGAAACATTCAGTACTTC. This translates into CATSRGPDHGNIQYF. Full variable domain (rest looked up from reference TRBV15 and TRBJ2-4): DAMVIQNPRYQVTQFGKPVTLSCSQTLNHNVMYWYQQKSSQAPKLLFHYYDKDFNNEADTPDNFQSRRPNTSFCFLDIRSPGLGDTAMYLCATSRGPDHGNIQYFGAGTRLSVL.

V usage is TRBV7-2 and J usage is TRBJ2-1; D is unresolved. V was cut by 1 base and J by 7 bases, with 14 bases left in between. CDR3 length: 15 residues. Germline V CDR1 and CDR2: SGHTA, FQGNSA. CDR3 bases: TGTGCCAGCAGCTTAGATACTACCTTTGGGAATGAGCAGTTCTTC. Translating it yields CASSLDTTFGNEQFF.

The rearrangement links TRBV11-2 to TRBJ2-7; possibly TRBD1 for D (6 bases). The length of the CDR3 is 15 residues. Germline V gene data show CDR1 as SGHAT and CDR2 as FQNNGV. V lost 1 base and J 2 bases, leaving 12 bases between the germline ends. DNA of the CDR3: TGTGCCAGCAGCTTAGTGCCAGGGGAGACCTACGAGCAGTACTTC. Translation: CASSLVPGETYEQYF.

Turning to this clone: Germline and junction disagree at one end, which may indicate a read error. The chain joins TRBV19 to TRBJ2-7, with D tentatively TRBD1 (5 bases). CDR1 is LNHDA, CDR2 SQIVND, per germline (reference sequence). The CDR3 is 15 amino acids. CDR3: CVSSPERGLAYEQYF. CDR3 DNA sequence: TGTGTCAGTAGTCCAGAAAGGGGCCTTGCCTACGAGCAGTACTTC.

The chain is built from TRBV7-8 and TRBJ2-1, with 7 bases matching TRBD2. The ends lost 5 bases at V and 1 base at J; junction bases unmatched: 5. This CDR3 spans 15 amino acids. CDR1 and CDR2 from the germline V gene are SGHVS and FQNEAQ. The CDR3 protein is CASSPRAGSYNEQFF. The CDR3 DNA sequence: TGTGCCAGCAGCCCAAGAGCGGGGTCCTACAATGAGCAGTTCTTC.

This chain links TRBV15 with TRBJ2-2; TRBD1 is a possible D gene (6 bases). V lost 6 bases to trimming and J lost 6 bases, with 20 bases between them. Germline V lookup: CDR1 LNHNV, CDR2 YYDKDF (reference sequence). The CDR3 is 16 residues long. Written as DNA, the CDR3 is TGTGCCACCAGGGAATTCTCAGGGAAGGGGGCCGGGGAGCTGTTTTTT. As protein: CATREFSGKGAGELFF.

This chain connects TRBV2 to TRBJ1-5; D is unclear. Per germline, CDR1 SNHLY and CDR2 FYNNEI. The CDR3 runs 15 residues. The V gene lost 1 base and the J gene lost 5 bases, with 12 bases spanning the gap. CDR3 sequence reads: CASSEGLGNHQPQHF. As DNA, the CDR3 is TGTGCCAGCAGTGAAGGTTTGGGGAACCATCAGCCCCAGCATTTT.

The V and J genes are TRBV19 and TRBJ2-5, with D hard to call. V lost 7 bases and J lost 5, with 20 bases in between. CDR3 size: 15 residues. Germline V gives CDR1 LNHDA, CDR2 SQIVND (reference sequence). The CDR3, as DNA: TGTGCCAGTAATCAGGACCACTTCTCTAGGGAGACCCAGTACTTC. Residues: CASNQDHFSRETQYF.

The chain is built from TRBV27 and TRBJ1-5; no clear D. Germline CDR1 and CDR2: MNHEY and SMNVEV (reference sequence). Trimming took off 6 bases at V and 0 bases at J, with 12 bases between the two ends. The CDR3 is made up of 15 amino acids. The CDR3 DNA follows: TGTGCCAGCAGCCGCGGGCCAAATAGCAATCAGCCCCAGCATTTT. Amino acids: CASSRGPNSNQPQHF.

J is TRBJ1-2 and V is TRBV6-1; no firm D call. V lost 3 bases and J lost 0, with 8 bases in between. The CDR3 runs to 14 residues. Looked up from germline, CDR1 is MNHNS and CDR2 is SASEGT. CDR3 DNA: TGTGCCAGCAGTGAGACACCTGCTAACTATGGCTACACCTTC. Amino acid sequence: CASSETPANYGYTF.

The chain is built from TRBV29-1 and TRBJ2-7, with TRBD1 as a possible D gene (6 bases). Trimming left V 2 bases short and J 7 bases short, with 12 bases between. CDR1 is SQVTM and CDR2 is ANQGSEA in the germline V gene. The CDR3 extends over 12 amino acids. The CDR3 protein is CSVENREEEQYF. The CDR3 DNA reads TGCAGCGTTGAAAACAGGGAAGAAGAGCAGTACTTC.

This clone has only one observation. The V and J genes are TRBV5-1 and TRBJ2-7, with D perhaps matching TRBD1 or TRBD2 (5 bases each). This CDR3 spans 15 amino acids. V was cut by 7 bases and J by 4 bases, with 21 bases left in between. Germline assignment: CDR1 SGHRS and CDR2 YFSETQ. This CDR3 reads CASRPPGTPGYEQYF. The CDR3 DNA reads as TGCGCCAGCCGACCTCCCGGGACCCCAGGGTACGAGCAGTACTTC.

The chain recombines TRBV19 with TRBJ1-5; 7 bases are a match to TRBD1. The CDR3 is made up of 15 amino acids. Unmatched junction bases numbered 12, after V lost 7 bases and J lost 6 bases. Germline lookup yields CDR1 LNHDA and CDR2 SQIVND (reference sequence). This chain's CDR3 is CASTLPGQVGQPQHF. In nucleotides, the CDR3 is TGTGCCAGTACCCTACCAGGACAGGTGGGTCAGCCCCAGCATTTT. The full variable domain, with the rest looked up from reference TRBV19 and TRBJ1-5, is DGGITQSPKYLFRKEGQNVTLSCEQNLNHDAMYWYRQDPGQGLRLIYYSQIVNDFQKGDIAEGYSVSREKKESFPLTVTSAQKNPTAFYLCASTLPGQVGQPQHFGDGTRLSIL.

As regards this clone: The sample carries other DNA sequences with the same CDR3. The rearrangement uses TRBV18 and TRBJ2-7; no firm D call. The germline V gene encodes CDR1 KGHSH and CDR2 LQKENI. V gave up 3 bases and J gave up 0 bases, with 9 bases separating them. The CDR3 is 14 amino acids. CDR3: CASSPPSSSYEQYF. The CDR3 nucleotides read TGTGCCAGCTCACCCCCGTCCTCCTCCTACGAGCAGTACTTC.

V usage is TRBV12-5 and J usage is TRBJ1-1; 7 nucleotides align to TRBD1. The CDR3 consists of 15 residues. Looked up from germline, CDR1 is LGHNT and CDR2 is FRNRAP. With 9 bases clipped from V and 5 bases from J, the junction kept 15 bases outside the gene matches. CDR3 coding DNA: TGTGCTAGCGCCAGTGAGGGGGCGCGGGGTACTGAAGCTTTCTTT. It codes for CASASEGARGTEAFF.

The chain links TRBV5-1 to TRBJ2-7; tentative D call: TRBD1 (5 bases). The V and J ends lost 4 bases and 2 bases respectively, with 19 bases between them. The CDR3 runs to 16 residues. Germline loops: CDR1 SGHRS, CDR2 YFSETQ. The CDR3 loop reads CASSPGLGVTAYEQYF. The CDR3 nucleotides are TGCGCCAGCAGCCCGGGTTTAGGGGTAACCGCCTACGAGCAGTACTTC.

This chain connects TRBV4-2 to TRBJ2-1; D is uncertain. The CDR3 contains 16 residues. V gave up 0 bases and J gave up 5 bases, with 14 bases separating them. The germline CDR1 and CDR2 sequences are LGHNA and YNFKEQ. DNA for the CDR3: TGTGCCAGCAGCCAAGAATTGCGGTACTGGGACAATGAGCAGTTCTTC. This codes for CASSQELRYWDNEQFF.

The chain is built from TRBV28 and TRBJ2-3, with 13 bases identical to TRBD2. Trimming cost V 7 bases and J 6 bases; bases outside gene matches: 10. Germline CDR1 reads MDHEN; CDR2 reads SYDVKM. This CDR3 has 16 residues. DNA for the CDR3: TGTGCCAGCACCGGGGGTAGGACTAGCGGGAGCGATACGCAGTATTTT. Its translation is CASTGGRTSGSDTQYF.

The chain combines TRBV29-1 with TRBJ1-2; D call uncertain. Trimming cost V 7 bases and J 1 base, with 13 bases left between them. Germline assignment: CDR1 SQVTM and CDR2 ANQGSEA. The CDR3 consists of 13 residues. CDR3 sequence (DNA): TGCAGCGCCCTGGCCCGGATTAACTATGGCTACACCTTC. It codes for CSALARINYGYTF.

This sequence joins TRBV27 and TRBJ2-1; 11 nucleotides align to TRBD1. V was pared by 3 bases and J by 6 bases, with 4 bases of the junction left unmatched. The CDR3 extends over 15 amino acids. CDR1 is MNHEY and CDR2 is SMNVEV in the germline V gene (reference sequence). CDR3 in amino acids: CASSFIGTGGNEQFF. As DNA, the CDR3 is TGTGCCAGCAGTTTTATCGGGACAGGGGGCAATGAGCAGTTCTTC.

This rearrangement joins TRBV6-6 to TRBJ1-4; TRBD1 aligns across 9 bases. From germline, CDR1 is MNHNY and CDR2 SVGAGI (reference sequence). The CDR3 consists of 14 residues. Trimming at V came to 5 bases and at J to 5 bases, leaving 3 bases not matched to a gene. The CDR3 reads CASSGGQGNEKLFF. CDR3 bases: TGTGCCAGCAGTGGCGGACAGGGGAATGAAAAACTGTTTTTT.

The chain employs TRBV6-5 and TRBJ1-1; D is possibly TRBD1 (5 bases). V dropped 2 bases and J dropped 2 bases, with 9 bases sitting between them. Germline assignment: CDR1 MNHEY and CDR2 SVGAGI. This CDR3 contains 14 residues. CDR3 protein: CASSYARGNTEAFF. For the CDR3, the DNA is TGTGCCAGCAGTTACGCGCGGGGCAACACTGAAGCTTTCTTT.

The rearrangement uses TRBV10-3 and TRBJ1-5, with D possibly matching TRBD1 (5 bases). This CDR3 region has 15 residues. The V and J ends lost 7 bases and 3 bases respectively, with 16 bases between them. Germline CDR1 is ENHRY and CDR2 is SYGVKD. CDR3 DNA: TGTGCCATCAAAGGGGCTGGGACGCACAATCAGCCCCAGCATTTT. It encodes CAIKGAGTHNQPQHF.

The V and J genes are TRBV6-5 and TRBJ1-2; D ambiguous. From germline, CDR1 is MNHEY and CDR2 SVGAGI. This CDR3 is 14 amino acids long. Trimming shortened V by 5 bases and J by 0 bases, and 10 bases separated the two germline ends. The CDR3 region is CASSNRVSNYGYTF. The CDR3, as DNA: TGTGCCAGCAGTAACAGAGTTTCTAACTATGGCTACACCTTC.

This clone was observed a single time. The chain carries TRBV28 and TRBJ2-7, with 9 bases fitting TRBD2. With V trimmed by 5 bases and J by 4 bases, 6 bases remained unmatched. Germline V gives CDR1 MDHEN, CDR2 SYDVKM. CDR3 length equals 14 residues. For the CDR3, the DNA is TGTGCCAGCAGTGCTAGCGGGATTAGGTACGAGCAGTACTTC. Protein product: CASSASGIRYEQYF.